This passage covers 14 T cell receptor beta chains from one sample sequenced in a study of blood T cell repertoires in COVID-19. The repertoire was sequenced with immunoSEQ multiplex PCR; TCRdb's copy has only in-frame clones and lacks some. This sample has tens of thousands of clones, with roughly 87% found just once. Sequencing was performed on peripheral blood. The receptors were gathered from a woman between 45 and 60 years old with active or convalescent COVID-19.

The table lists this clone with a few counts. CDR3 bases: TGTGCCAGCAAGGGTGGCAGGAGAGGGCAGCCCCAGCATTTT. This encodes CASKGGRRGQPQHF. The chain recombines TRBV6-6 with TRBJ1-5; D not certain. Germline CDR1 reads MNHNY; CDR2 reads SVGAGI (reference sequence). V lost 7 bases, J lost 7 bases, and 17 bases lay in between. CDR3 length: 14 residues.

The genes are TRBV14 and TRBJ1-2; 9 nucleotides match TRBD1. Germline CDR1 SGHDN, CDR2 FVKESK. The CDR3 has 14 residues. J was trimmed by 7 bases and V by 4 bases; bases with no gene match: 7. The chain's CDR3 is CASSPAGTGFGYTF. In nucleotides, the CDR3 is TGTGCCAGCAGCCCGGCTGGGACAGGGTTTGGCTACACCTTC.

The V call is TRBV3-1 (or the pseudogene TRBV3-2), the J call TRBJ1-6; 10 positions match TRBD1. The germline V gene has CDR1 LGHDT and CDR2 YNNKEL (reference sequence). The CDR3 spans 14 residues. V trimming: 5 bases; J trimming: 7 bases; junction bases outside the gene matches: 2. Here the CDR3 reads CASSWDRGNSPLHF. CDR3 nucleotide sequence: TGTGCCAGCAGCTGGGACAGGGGAAATTCACCCCTCCACTTT.

The chain recombines TRBV7-9 with TRBJ2-7; 8 positions agree with TRBD1. The J segment lost 6 bases and the V segment lost 0 bases, leaving 7 bases of the junction unmatched. The CDR3 consists of 15 residues. CDR1 and CDR2 (germline): SEHNR, FQNEAQ (reference sequence). CDR3 region: CASSLATGVGGEQYF. As DNA, the CDR3 is TGTGCCAGCAGCTTAGCGACAGGGGTTGGGGGCGAGCAGTACTTC.

The V call is TRBV11-1, the J call TRBJ1-1; 9 positions agree with TRBD1. CDR3 size: 16 residues. Trimming cost V 2 bases and J 5 bases; bases outside gene matches: 9. Germline CDR1 and CDR2: SGHAT and FQDESV (reference sequence). This chain's CDR3 is CASSLFGQGLGTEAFF. CDR3 DNA sequence: TGTGCCAGCAGCTTATTTGGACAGGGGCTGGGTACTGAAGCTTTCTTT.

The chain joins TRBV18 to TRBJ2-2, with D perhaps TRBD1 (6 bases). Per germline, CDR1 KGHSH and CDR2 LQKENI. The CDR3 runs 16 residues. With 5 bases removed from V and 1 base from J, the gap between germline ends came to 14 bases. The CDR3 reads CASSRQAPMNTGELFF. CDR3 DNA sequence: TGTGCCAGCTCAAGACAGGCGCCGATGAACACCGGGGAGCTGTTTTTT.

The rearrangement joins TRBV5-5 to TRBJ1-3; no clear D. Germline CDR1 is SGHKS and CDR2 is YYEKEE (reference sequence). This CDR3 has 15 residues. Between the trimmed V and J ends, which lost 2 bases and 4 bases, there was a span of 13 bases. Written as DNA, the CDR3 is TGTGCCAGCAGCTTATCCGCGCAATTCGGAAACACCATATATTTT. It specifies CASSLSAQFGNTIYF.

The V call is TRBV11-3, the J call TRBJ2-5, with a weak D call TRBD2 (7 bases). V lost 2 bases and J 4 bases, leaving 14 bases between the germline ends. Germline CDR1 is SGHNT and CDR2 is YENEEA. CDR3 length: 15 residues. CDR3 bases: TGTGCCAGCAGCTTACGTGGGGGGGCTACAGAGACCCAGTACTTC. It is translated as CASSLRGGATETQYF.

This chain uses TRBV27 with TRBJ2-1; 8 positions match TRBD2. Trimming cost V 4 bases and J 3 bases; bases outside gene matches: 14. Germline V CDR1 and CDR2: MNHEY, SMNVEV (reference sequence). The CDR3 has 18 amino acids. The DNA for the CDR3 is TGTGCCAGCAGTTCCCGTCCTTTAGCGGGAACGGGCTACAATGAGCAGTTCTTC. Its translation is CASSSRPLAGTGYNEQFF.

The chain combines TRBV7-8 with TRBJ1-2, with 7 bases aligning to TRBD1. V lost 0 bases and J lost 3; bases outside the gene matches: 4. Germline V gene lookup returns CDR1 SGHVS and CDR2 FQNEAQ. This CDR3 contains 15 residues. The CDR3 bases are TGTGCCAGCAGCTTAGCGGGCAGGGGGGACTATGGCTACACCTTC. Its protein is CASSLAGRGDYGYTF.

The chain has TRBV25-1 and TRBJ1-6, with TRBD1 matching 7 bases. From germline, CDR1 is MGHDK and CDR2 SYGVNS. After removal of 3 bases from V and 6 bases from J, the junction contained 8 bases not matched to a gene. This CDR3 is built from 16 residues. CDR3 sequence reads: CASSDYTGAGNSPLHF. The CDR3 nucleotides read TGTGCCAGCAGTGACTATACAGGGGCAGGTAATTCACCCCTCCACTTT.

This clone was seen a handful of times. V is TRBV29-1 and J is TRBJ1-1; no clear D. Per germline, CDR1 SQVTM and CDR2 ANQGSEA. Trimming took off 4 bases at V and 0 bases at J, with 12 bases between the two ends. The CDR3 runs 14 residues. The CDR3 coding sequence is TGCAGCGTTGTAATGCGCCAGGTGAACACTGAAGCTTTCTTT. Residues: CSVVMRQVNTEAFF.

This CDR3 is CASSLSSRALNTEAFF. The CDR3 DNA follows: TGCGCCAGCAGCTTGAGTTCCAGGGCATTGAACACTGAAGCTTTCTTT. The V gene is TRBV5-1, the J gene TRBJ1-1; D is possibly TRBD1 (5 bases). The CDR3 consists of 16 residues. V was cut by 1 base and J by 0 bases, with 13 bases left in between. The germline CDR1 and CDR2 sequences are SGHRS and YFSETQ.

This rearrangement joins TRBV4-3 to TRBJ1-2; TRBD1 agrees at 10 bases. Trimming at V came to 3 bases and at J to 6 bases, leaving 7 bases not matched to a gene. This CDR3 has 15 residues. Per the germline V gene, CDR1 is LGHNA and CDR2 is YSLEER. For the CDR3, the DNA is TGCGCCAGCAGCCACCAAACCGGGACAGGGGATGGCTACACCTTC. This translates into CASSHQTGTGDGYTF.